Following are 17 T cell receptor beta chains from one sample sequenced in a study of cytomegalovirus exposure and HLA in healthy donors. Both 60 Vbeta primers and 13 Jbeta primers went into the PCR. Libraries were prepared by immunoSEQ multiplex PCR; TCRdb keeps only in-frame clonotypes and omits some of them. The sample records roughly 100,000 clones, roughly 75% being singletons. Input material: PBMCs. The receptors stem from a man in his forties or fifties in good health and CMV-seronegative.

This sequence joins TRBV27 and TRBJ1-6; maybe TRBD1 (5 bases). V shed 5 bases and J shed 7 bases, with 15 bases lying between them. The CDR3 is 15 amino acids. Per the germline V gene, CDR1 is MNHEY and CDR2 is SMNVEV (reference sequence). CDR3: CASSPHWGDNSPLHF. CDR3 DNA: TGTGCCAGCAGTCCCCATTGGGGGGACAATTCACCCCTCCACTTT.

The chain links TRBV25-1 to TRBJ1-2; D ambiguous. The CDR3 extends over 13 amino acids. The germline CDR1 and CDR2 sequences are MGHDK and SYGVNS. Trimming took off 0 bases at V and 8 bases at J, with 10 bases between the two ends. The CDR3 nucleotides read TGTGCCAGCAGTGAATATGGCGCGGGAGGCTACACCTTC. This sequence encodes CASSEYGAGGYTF.

This chain connects TRBV11-2 to TRBJ1-2; possible D gene TRBD1, 5 bases. V was pared by 2 bases and J by 4 bases, with 14 bases between. CDR1 SGHAT and CDR2 FQNNGV come from the germline V gene. The CDR3 runs to 15 residues. Here the CDR3 DNA reads TGTGCCAGCAGCTTATCGGGGGGTTCCCTCTATGGCTACACCTTC. Translated, it gives CASSLSGGSLYGYTF.

V and J are TRBV7-9 and TRBJ2-3, with 7 bases fitting TRBD2. Trimming at V came to 5 bases and at J to 6 bases, leaving 11 bases not matched to a gene. Germline assignment: CDR1 SEHNR and CDR2 FQNEAQ (reference sequence). CDR3 length equals 15 residues. The CDR3 DNA is TGTGCCAGCAGCCTCCTAGCGGTCAATGGGGATACGCAGTATTTT. Translated: CASSLLAVNGDTQYF.

DNA for the CDR3: TGTGCCAGTACCTTCTCGGCAGGGTCGAATCAGCCCCAGCATTTT. It yields the protein CASTFSAGSNQPQHF. The J gene is TRBJ1-5, the V gene TRBV19; the D gene is possibly TRBD1 (5 bases). Germline V gives CDR1 LNHDA, CDR2 SQIVND (reference sequence). The V gene lost 7 bases and the J gene lost 4 bases, with 17 bases spanning the gap. This CDR3 region has 15 residues.

The rearrangement joins TRBV28 to TRBJ1-4, with 12 bases fitting TRBD1. V trimming: 0 bases; J trimming: 4 bases; junction bases outside the gene matches: 6. The CDR3 length is 18 residues. Germline V lookup: CDR1 MDHEN, CDR2 SYDVKM. CDR3 in DNA: TGTGCCAGCAGTTTATGGGGACAGGGGGCTTTGGGTAATGAAAAACTGTTTTTT. Its translation is CASSLWGQGALGNEKLFF.

The chain couples TRBV25-1 to TRBJ1-2; TRBD1 agrees at 10 bases. The junction had 4 bases not matched to a gene; V was cut back by 5 bases and J by 7 bases. Germline CDR1 reads MGHDK; CDR2 reads SYGVNS. The CDR3 length is 13 residues. CDR3 nucleotide sequence: TGTGCCAGCAGTTCCGGGACAGGGGTTGGCTACACCTTC. Amino acids: CASSSGTGVGYTF.

The V gene is TRBV7-9, the J gene TRBJ1-1; 7 nucleotides align to TRBD1. CDR1 is SEHNR, CDR2 FQNEAQ, per germline (reference sequence). The CDR3 extends over 14 amino acids. V shed 2 bases, J shed 7 bases, and the junction held 7 bases outside the gene matches. CDR3 coding DNA: TGTGCCAGCAGCTTATTCCAGCCAGGGGGTGAAGCTTTCTTT. Protein: CASSLFQPGGEAFF.

The chain combines TRBV13 with TRBJ2-2, with 9 positions matching TRBD2. Trimming at V came to 7 bases and at J to 4 bases, leaving 7 bases not matched to a gene. CDR1 PRHDT and CDR2 FYEKMQ come from the germline V gene (reference sequence). The CDR3 sequence is 15 residues long. The CDR3 coding sequence is TGTGCCAGCATTCGCGGGGGGGCCTTCACCGGGGAGCTGTTTTTT. Protein sequence: CASIRGGAFTGELFF.

The genes are TRBV20-1 and TRBJ1-2, with 8 bases matching TRBD1. The V gene end was trimmed by 5 bases and the J gene end by 13 bases; junction bases not matched to a gene: 6. This CDR3 has 10 residues. CDR1 and CDR2 (germline): DFQATT, SNEGSKA (reference sequence). The CDR3 DNA is TGCAGTGCTGACAGGGGTATTGTCACCTTC. Its protein product is CSADRGIVTF.

This clone appeared a few times. This CDR3 is CASSVRDRGYEQYF. CDR3 nucleotides: TGTGCCAGTAGTGTGAGGGACAGGGGCTACGAGCAGTACTTC. The V gene is TRBV19, the J gene TRBJ2-7; 10 bases match TRBD1. This CDR3 is 14 amino acids long. Germline V gene lookup returns CDR1 LNHDA and CDR2 SQIVND (reference sequence). With 5 bases clipped from V and 3 bases from J, the junction kept 4 bases outside the gene matches. The full variable domain, in which reference TRBV19 and TRBJ2-7 provide the parts outside the CDR3, is DGGITQSPKYLFRKEGQNVTLSCEQNLNHDAMYWYRQDPGQGLRLIYYSQIVNDFQKGDIAEGYSVSREKKESFPLTVTSAQKNPTAFYLCASSVRDRGYEQYFGPGTRLTVT.

V is TRBV11-2 and J is TRBJ1-2; weak D call: TRBD1 (6 bases). Between the trimmed V and J ends, which lost 2 bases and 8 bases, there was a span of 12 bases. Per germline, CDR1 SGHAT and CDR2 FQNNGV. This CDR3 has 13 amino acids. The CDR3 nucleotides read TGTGCCAGCAGCTTAATAGGGGGTGGGGGCTACACCTTC. Its protein product is CASSLIGGGGYTF.

The chain joins TRBV5-1 to TRBJ2-5; 9 bases fit TRBD2. Per germline, CDR1 SGHRS and CDR2 YFSETQ. V trimming: 2 bases; J trimming: 3 bases; junction bases outside the gene matches: 11. CDR3 length equals 17 residues. The CDR3 region is CASSLQTSGPVEETQYF. The CDR3 region has the DNA TGCGCCAGCAGCTTACAGACTAGCGGCCCGGTCGAAGAGACCCAGTACTTC.

The chain combines TRBV5-4 with TRBJ2-7; 7 bases are shared with TRBD2. The germline V gene encodes CDR1 SGHNT and CDR2 YYREEE (reference sequence). The CDR3 totals 12 residues. V trimming: 1 base; J trimming: 7 bases; junction bases outside the gene matches: 2. CDR3 in DNA: TGTGCCAGCAGCTTGCCAGCGGGGGAGCAGTACTTC. Amino acid sequence: CASSLPAGEQYF.

The V and J genes are TRBV5-1 and TRBJ2-6; 11 bases match TRBD1. Germline-derived CDR1 and CDR2 are SGHRS and YFSETQ. The V segment lost 4 bases and the J segment 2 bases; nucleotides outside the gene matches: 8. The CDR3 length is 18 residues. The CDR3 loop is CASSTGQGASPGANVLTF. The CDR3, as DNA: TGCGCCAGCAGCACCGGACAGGGGGCTTCACCTGGGGCCAACGTCCTGACTTTC.

This rearrangement joins TRBV18 to TRBJ1-1; D might be TRBD1 (6 bases). The CDR3 extends over 16 amino acids. Looked up from germline, CDR1 is KGHSH and CDR2 is LQKENI. V gave up 0 bases and J gave up 1 base, with 12 bases separating them. The CDR3: CASSPPLRGANTEAFF. CDR3 nucleotides: TGTGCCAGCTCACCACCGCTCCGGGGGGCGAACACTGAAGCTTTCTTT.

The chain uses TRBV20-1 and TRBJ2-1; no reliable D call. Germline values: CDR1 DFQATT, CDR2 SNEGSKA (reference sequence). The CDR3 covers 11 residues. Trimming pared 6 bases from V and 6 bases from J, leaving 9 bases between. The CDR3 bases are TGCAGTGCCCCGTCCCCCAATGAGCAGTTCTTC. Encoded protein: CSAPSPNEQFF.